A selection of T cell receptor beta chains follows, all from one sample in a study of T cell responses to AZD1222 COVID-19 vaccine. Method: immunoSEQ multiplex PCR; TCRdb's copy keeps in-frame clones and lacks some. Of about 150,000 clones listed, 90% are singletons. The sequences come from peripheral blood, collected on day 0 of AZD1222 vaccination. The receptors here all came from an adult in good health. Each CDR3 is given with its conserved first and last residue. A D gene is named only where the DNA matches it firmly. The size field is filled for only some rows; it gives once, few, many or a size class.

size	V	J	D	DNA	CDR3
.	TRBV24-1	TRBJ2-3	TRBD2	TGTGCCACCAGTGATTTGCGATTAGCGGGAGCTGATACGCAGTATTTT	CATSDLRLAGADTQYF
.	TRBV30	TRBJ1-1	.	TGTGCCTGGAGTGAACTCGCTACAGCGAACACTGAAGCTTTCTTT	CAWSELATANTEAFF
.	TRBV7-8	TRBJ1-5	.	TGTGCCAGCAGCTTCGGATCGGACAGTAGCAATCAGCCCCAGCATTTT	CASSFGSDSSNQPQHF
.	TRBV18	TRBJ2-3	.	TGTGCCAGCTCATACACAGATACGCAGTATTTT	CASSYTDTQYF
.	TRBV28	TRBJ1-1	TRBD1	TGTGCCAGCAGTCTCCCAGACAGGGGGCTCGACATTTTCACTGAAGCTTTCTTT	CASSLPDRGLDIFTEAFF
.	TRBV5-1	TRBJ2-7	TRBD2	TGCGCCAGCAGCTTGTACGGGAGGGCGATAGACGAGCAGTACTTC	CASSLYGRAIDEQYF
.	TRBV24-1	TRBJ1-2	TRBD1	TGTGCCACCAGTGACGGACAGGGGAGCTATGGCTACACCTTC	CATSDGQGSYGYTF
.	TRBV6-2/TRBV6-3	TRBJ2-7	TRBD1	TGTGCCAGCAGTTACCGGGGACAGGGCTCCTACGAGCAGTACTTC	CASSYRGQGSYEQYF
.	TRBV27	TRBJ2-1	TRBD2	TGTGCCAGCAGCCTCGGGACTAGCGGGAGAAATGAGCAGTTCTTC	CASSLGTSGRNEQFF
few	TRBV25-1	TRBJ2-2	.	TGTGCCAGCAGTGAAACGTATGGGGGGGCGCGGGAGCTGTTTTTT	CASSETYGGARELFF
.	TRBV12-3/TRBV12-4	TRBJ2-7	.	TGTGCCACAATGACCGAGAGCTCCTACGAGCAGTACTTC	CATMTESSYEQYF
.	TRBV6-2/TRBV6-3	TRBJ1-5	TRBD1	TGTGCCAGCAGTTACTCGAACATAGGCGGACAGGGAATATATAGCAATCAGCCCCAGCATTTT	CASSYSNIGGQGIYSNQPQHF
few	TRBV7-9	TRBJ2-7	.	TGTGCCAGCAGCTTAGTTTGGGGGAAGGAGCAGTACTTC	CASSLVWGKEQYF
.	TRBV5-1	TRBJ2-1	TRBD2	TGCGCCAGCAGGACTAGCGGGAGCTCCTACAATGAGCAGTTCTTC	CASRTSGSSYNEQFF
few	TRBV7-2	TRBJ1-2	.	TGTGCCAGCAGCTTAGGAAGGCGCGAAATCGCTAACTATGGCTACACCTTC	CASSLGRREIANYGYTF
.	TRBV9	TRBJ1-1	.	TGTGCCAGGTCCGACAAACAGCCTGAAGCTTTCTTT	CARSDKQPEAFF
.	TRBV5-4	TRBJ1-1	.	TGTGCCAGCAGCATGAATGGGGGCTTGAACACTGAAGCTTTCTTT	CASSMNGGLNTEAFF
.	TRBV19	TRBJ2-7	TRBD1	TGTGCCAGTAGTAGGGGACAGGGGGCCTACGAGCAGTACTTC	CASSRGQGAYEQYF
.	TRBV5-6	TRBJ1-1	.	TGTGCCAGCAGCTACCAAGGGAGGGGAAACACTGAAGCTTTCTTT	CASSYQGRGNTEAFF
.	TRBV30	TRBJ1-1	.	TGTGCCTGGAGTGTAGGAGGGGGGGAGGAAGCTTTCTTT	CAWSVGGGEEAFF
.	TRBV18	TRBJ2-7	TRBD2	TGTGCCAGCTCACCAAGCCAAAGGTCACTAGCGGGGGACTACGAGCAGTACTTC	CASSPSQRSLAGDYEQYF
once	TRBV28	TRBJ1-6	.	TGTGCCACCTCGGGAGGGAGGAATAATTCACCCCTCCACTTT	CATSGGRNNSPLHF
.	TRBV19	TRBJ1-2	.	TGTGCCAGTAGTATGTGGGACTATGGCTACACCTTC	CASSMWDYGYTF
once	TRBV30	TRBJ2-1	TRBD2	TGTGCCTGGAGGCGGGAGGGCTCAATCTCCTGCAATGAGCAGTTCTTC	CAWRREGSISCNEQFF
.	TRBV11-3	TRBJ1-2	TRBD1	TGTGCCAGAAAGGACAGGGGGGGATACTATGGCTACACCTTC	CARKDRGGYYGYTF
.	TRBV21-1	TRBJ2-1	.	TGTGCCAGCAGCAAAGTCTGCGCCCCAAGGGGGGGTAGCGGGAACTGGGAGGTGTACAATGAGCAGTTCTTC	CASSKVCAPRGGSGNWEVYNEQFF
.	TRBV29-1	TRBJ2-7	TRBD2	TGCAGCGTTGATCTTATTGGCGGGAGGAAATACGAGCAGTACTTC	CSVDLIGGRKYEQYF
.	TRBV6-5	TRBJ1-2	.	TGTGCCAGCAGCGACAGAAACTATGGCTACACCTTC	CASSDRNYGYTF
.	TRBV2	TRBJ1-5	.	TGTGCCAGCAGTGTAAGGTTCGGTAGCAATCAGCCCCAGCATTTT	CASSVRFGSNQPQHF
.	TRBV11-2	TRBJ1-1	.	TGTGCCAGCAGCGAATACGGGAGCTCTGAAGCTTTCTTT	CASSEYGSSEAFF
.	TRBV30	TRBJ1-4	.	TGTGCCGGGGGGCTGAATGAAAAACTGTTTTTT	CAGGLNEKLFF
.	TRBV7-8	TRBJ1-5	.	TGTGCCAGCAGCTTATGGTTTAGCAATCAGCCCCAGCATTTT	CASSLWFSNQPQHF
.	TRBV3-1/TRBV3-2	TRBJ1-1	TRBD1	TGTGCCAGCAGCCCACGGGACAGCGGATCGAACACTGAAGCTTTCTTT	CASSPRDSGSNTEAFF
.	TRBV6-5	TRBJ1-4	TRBD1	TGTGCCAGCAGCCGAGGAACAGGGGACGAAAAACTGTTTTTT	CASSRGTGDEKLFF
.	TRBV18	TRBJ1-2	.	TGTGCCAGCTCATCCAAAAACCACTACACCTTC	CASSSKNHYTF